The rows below give T cell receptor beta chains drawn from one sample of a study of T cell changes during pregnancy in multiple sclerosis. Repertoires were generated with immunoSEQ multiplex PCR, while TCRdb's copy carries only in-frame clones and drops some. The sample has some 140,000 clones; roughly 96% are singletons. Sequencing used peripheral blood, obtained after pregnancy. These receptors were taken from a female donor with multiple sclerosis, enrolled in a pregnancy study. CDR3s include the opening cysteine and the closing phenylalanine or tryptophan. A D gene is named only where the DNA matches it firmly. Some rows have no size entry. The others give once, few or many, or a class for an expanded clone.

d_call	clone_size	j_call	v_call	cdr3_aa	cdr3_nt
-	-	TRBJ2-3	TRBV13	CASSPGTSHTDTQYF	TGTGCCAGCAGCCCCGGGACTTCTCACACAGATACGCAGTATTTT
TRBD1	-	TRBJ1-3	TRBV5-6	CASSFDRAAGNTIYF	TGTGCCAGCAGCTTTGACAGGGCGGCCGGAAACACCATATATTTT
TRBD2	-	TRBJ2-7	TRBV19	CASSIDLTSGGDEQYF	TGTGCCAGTAGTATAGATCTCACTAGCGGGGGCGACGAGCAGTACTTC
-	-	TRBJ2-1	TRBV29-1	CSVEEGRDFLGYNEQFF	TGCAGCGTTGAGGAGGGGCGAGACTTCCTGGGCTACAATGAGCAGTTCTTC
TRBD2	-	TRBJ2-7	TRBV6-6	CASSTGTSGYEQYF	TGTGCCAGCAGCACCGGGACTAGTGGTTACGAGCAGTACTTC
-	-	TRBJ1-4	TRBV7-9	CASSLGGASNEKLFF	TGTGCCAGCAGCCTCGGGGGGGCTTCTAATGAAAAACTGTTTTTT
-	-	TRBJ2-1	TRBV5-1	CASSPPGDEQFF	TGCGCCAGCAGCCCCCCCGGGGATGAGCAGTTCTTC
TRBD1	-	TRBJ1-2	TRBV19	CASRDWTGEKDYTF	TGTGCCAGTAGGGACTGGACAGGGGAGAAGGACTACACCTTC
TRBD1	-	TRBJ1-5	TRBV18	CASSYPGGQPQHF	TGTGCCAGCTCATACCCAGGGGGTCAGCCCCAGCATTTT
TRBD2	-	TRBJ2-2	TRBV4-1	CASSLGLEGGELFF	TGCGCCAGCAGCCTAGGACTAGAAGGCGGGGAGCTGTTTTTT
TRBD2	-	TRBJ2-2	TRBV28	CASSRPLSGSVAGELFF	TGTGCCAGCAGCCGCCCACTTAGCGGGAGCGTGGCCGGGGAGCTGTTTTTT
TRBD1	-	TRBJ1-1	TRBV28	CASQPGQGATEAFF	TGTGCCAGTCAGCCCGGACAGGGTGCGACTGAAGCTTTCTTT
TRBD1	-	TRBJ2-3	TRBV27	CASSLRTGSTDTQYF	TGTGCCAGCAGTCTGAGGACAGGGAGCACAGATACGCAGTATTTT
TRBD2	-	TRBJ2-1	TRBV4-3	CASSQGLAAESYNEQFF	TGCGCCAGCAGCCAAGGACTAGCGGCCGAATCCTACAATGAGCAGTTCTTC
-	-	TRBJ1-5	TRBV18	CASSPGQTNNQPQHF	TGTGCCAGCTCACCGGGACAAACCAACAATCAGCCCCAGCATTTT
-	once	TRBJ2-6	TRBV28	CASSGSGANVLTF	TGTGCCAGCAGCGGTTCTGGGGCCAACGTCCTGACTTTC
TRBD1	-	TRBJ1-2	TRBV19	CASSLPGQGSYTF	TGTGCCAGTAGCCTCCCGGGACAGGGCTCATACACCTTC
-	few	TRBJ2-3	TRBV27	CASSLSPYGVSDTQYF	TGTGCCAGCAGTTTATCCCCATACGGGGTTTCAGATACGCAGTATTTT
-	-	TRBJ2-7	TRBV27	CASSPGGYEQYF	TGTGCCAGCAGTCCCGGGGGTTACGAGCAGTACTTC
-	-	TRBJ2-7	TRBV7-9	CASSPPTPGGPEKQYF	TGTGCCAGCAGCCCTCCTACCCCAGGGGGGCCCGAGAAGCAGTACTTC
-	-	TRBJ2-3	TRBV27	CASMGARGTDTQYF	TGTGCCAGCATGGGCGCGAGGGGCACAGATACGCAGTATTTT
TRBD1	-	TRBJ2-5	TRBV28	CASRDRGPQETQYF	TGTGCCAGCAGGGACAGGGGGCCTCAAGAGACCCAGTACTTC
TRBD1	-	TRBJ1-3	TRBV6-1	CASRDRGTSGNTIYF	TGTGCCAGCAGGGACAGGGGAACGTCTGGAAACACCATATATTTT
-	-	TRBJ2-6	TRBV28	CASNLQGSGANVLTF	TGTGCCAGCAATTTACAGGGCTCTGGGGCCAACGTCCTGACTTTC